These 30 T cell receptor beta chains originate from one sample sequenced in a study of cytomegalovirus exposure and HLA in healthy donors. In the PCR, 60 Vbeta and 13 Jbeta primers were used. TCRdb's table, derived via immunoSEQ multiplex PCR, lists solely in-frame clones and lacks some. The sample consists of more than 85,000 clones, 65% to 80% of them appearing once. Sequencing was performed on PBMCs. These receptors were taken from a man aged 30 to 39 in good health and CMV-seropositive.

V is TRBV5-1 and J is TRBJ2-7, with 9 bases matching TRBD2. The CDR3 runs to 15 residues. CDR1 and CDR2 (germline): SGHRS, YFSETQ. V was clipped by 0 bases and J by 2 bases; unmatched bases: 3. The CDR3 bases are TGCGCCAGCAGCTTGGCCGCGGGGGGGCCCTACGAGCAGTACTTC. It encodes CASSLAAGGPYEQYF.

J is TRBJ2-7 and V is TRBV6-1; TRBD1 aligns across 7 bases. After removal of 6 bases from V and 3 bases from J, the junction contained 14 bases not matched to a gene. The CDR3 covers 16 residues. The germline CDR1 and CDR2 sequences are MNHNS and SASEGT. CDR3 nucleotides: TGTGCCAGCAGGGAATTAGCCCGACAGGGTAACTACGAGCAGTACTTC. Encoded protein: CASRELARQGNYEQYF.

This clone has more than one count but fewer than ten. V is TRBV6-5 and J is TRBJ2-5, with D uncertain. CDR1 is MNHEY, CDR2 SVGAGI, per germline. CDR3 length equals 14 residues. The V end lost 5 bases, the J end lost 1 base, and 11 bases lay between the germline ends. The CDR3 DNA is TGTGCCAGCAGTCCGGTGCGCCCCCAAGAGACCCAGTACTTC. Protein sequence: CASSPVRPQETQYF.

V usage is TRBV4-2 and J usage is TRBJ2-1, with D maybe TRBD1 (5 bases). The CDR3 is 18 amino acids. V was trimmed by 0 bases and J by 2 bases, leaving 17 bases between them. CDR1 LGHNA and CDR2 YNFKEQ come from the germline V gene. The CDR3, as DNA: TGTGCCAGCAGCCAAGATGCTCGGACACGGGCCACCTACAATGAGCAGTTCTTC. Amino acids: CASSQDARTRATYNEQFF.

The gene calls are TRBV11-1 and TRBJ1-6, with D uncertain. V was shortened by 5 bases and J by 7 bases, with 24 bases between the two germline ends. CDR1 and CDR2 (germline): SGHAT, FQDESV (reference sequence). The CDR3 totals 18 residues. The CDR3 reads CASSLDYWALDGNSPLHF. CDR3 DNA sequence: TGTGCCAGCAGCCTAGATTATTGGGCCTTGGATGGGAATTCACCCCTCCACTTT. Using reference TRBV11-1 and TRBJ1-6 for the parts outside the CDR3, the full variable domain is EAEVAQSPRYKITEKSQAVAFWCDPISGHATLYWYRQILGQGPELLVQFQDESVVDDSQLPKDRFSAERLKGVDSTLKIQPAELGDSAMYLCASSLDYWALDGNSPLHFGNGTRLTVT.

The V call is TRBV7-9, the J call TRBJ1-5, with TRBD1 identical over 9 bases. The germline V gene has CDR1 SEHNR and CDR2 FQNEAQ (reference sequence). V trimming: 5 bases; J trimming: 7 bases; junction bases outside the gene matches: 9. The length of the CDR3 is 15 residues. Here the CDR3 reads CASSPGQGGGQPQHF. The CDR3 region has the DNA TGTGCCAGCAGCCCGGGACAGGGTGGTGGGCAGCCCCAGCATTTT. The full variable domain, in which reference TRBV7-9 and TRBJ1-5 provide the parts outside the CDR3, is DTGVSQNPRHKITKRGQNVTFRCDPISEHNRLYWYRQTLGQGPEFLTYFQNEAQLEKSRLLSDRFSAERPKGSFSTLEIQRTEQGDSAMYLCASSPGQGGGQPQHFGDGTRLSIL.

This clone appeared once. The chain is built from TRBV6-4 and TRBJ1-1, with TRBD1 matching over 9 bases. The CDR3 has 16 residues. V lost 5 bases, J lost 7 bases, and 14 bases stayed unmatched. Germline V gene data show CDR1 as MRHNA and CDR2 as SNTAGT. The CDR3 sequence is CASSPAAGDRVVEAFF. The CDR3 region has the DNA TGTGCCAGCAGTCCCGCTGCAGGGGACAGGGTTGTTGAAGCTTTCTTT.

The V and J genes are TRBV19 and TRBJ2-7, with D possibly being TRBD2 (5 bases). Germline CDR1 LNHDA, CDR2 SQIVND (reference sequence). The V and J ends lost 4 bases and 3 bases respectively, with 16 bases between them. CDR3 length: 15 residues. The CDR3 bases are TGTGCCAGTAGTAAAGGAGGTCTTCTTCTCTACGAGCAGTACTTC. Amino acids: CASSKGGLLLYEQYF.

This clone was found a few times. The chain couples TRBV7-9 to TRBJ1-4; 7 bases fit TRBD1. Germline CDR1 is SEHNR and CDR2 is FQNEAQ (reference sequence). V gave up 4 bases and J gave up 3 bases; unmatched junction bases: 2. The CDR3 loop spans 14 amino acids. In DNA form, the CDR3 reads TGTGCCAGCAGCTCCCAGGGGGCTAATGAAAAACTGTTTTTT. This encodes CASSSQGANEKLFF. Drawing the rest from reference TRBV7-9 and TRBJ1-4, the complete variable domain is DTGVSQNPRHKITKRGQNVTFRCDPISEHNRLYWYRQTLGQGPEFLTYFQNEAQLEKSRLLSDRFSAERPKGSFSTLEIQRTEQGDSAMYLCASSSQGANEKLFFGSGTQLSVL.

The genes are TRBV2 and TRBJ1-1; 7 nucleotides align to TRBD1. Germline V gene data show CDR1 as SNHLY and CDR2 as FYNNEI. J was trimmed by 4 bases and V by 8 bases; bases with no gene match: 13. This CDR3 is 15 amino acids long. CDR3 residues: CASLSRTGSITEAFF. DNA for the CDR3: TGTGCCAGCCTTTCGAGGACAGGTTCGATCACTGAAGCTTTCTTT. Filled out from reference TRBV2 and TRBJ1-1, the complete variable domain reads EPEVTQTPSHQVTQMGQEVILRCVPISNHLYFYWYRQILGQKVEFLVSFYNNEISEKSEIFDDQFSVERPDGSNFTLKIRSTKLEDSAMYFCASLSRTGSITEAFFGQGTRLTVV.

DNA for the CDR3: TGTGCCAGCAGCTTAGGGCCCGGAGGGCGAGAGACCCAGTACTTC. Its protein product is CASSLGPGGRETQYF. The gene calls are TRBV11-2 and TRBJ2-5; a possible D gene is TRBD2 (6 bases). The CDR3 runs 15 residues. Germline-derived CDR1 and CDR2 are SGHAT and FQNNGV. Trimming cost V 1 base and J 4 bases, with 13 bases left between them.

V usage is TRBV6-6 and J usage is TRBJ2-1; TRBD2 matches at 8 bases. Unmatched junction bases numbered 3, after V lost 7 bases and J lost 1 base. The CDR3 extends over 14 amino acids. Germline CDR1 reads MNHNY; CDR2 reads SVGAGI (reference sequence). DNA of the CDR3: TGTGCCAGCACGGGGGGGGAATCCTACAATGAGCAGTTCTTC. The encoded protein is CASTGGESYNEQFF.

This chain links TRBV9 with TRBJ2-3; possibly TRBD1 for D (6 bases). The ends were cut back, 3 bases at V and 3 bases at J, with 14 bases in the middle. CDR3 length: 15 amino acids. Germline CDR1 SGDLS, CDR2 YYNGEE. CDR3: CASSGPGVGTDTQYF. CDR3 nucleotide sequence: TGTGCCAGCAGCGGACCAGGGGTAGGAACAGATACGCAGTATTTT.

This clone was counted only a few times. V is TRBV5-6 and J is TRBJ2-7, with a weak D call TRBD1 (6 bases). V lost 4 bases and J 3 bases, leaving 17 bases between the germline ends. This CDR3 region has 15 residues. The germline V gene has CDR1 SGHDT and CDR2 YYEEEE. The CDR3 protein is CASSADRDISYEQYF. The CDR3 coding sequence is TGTGCCAGCAGCGCGGACCGGGACATTAGCTACGAGCAGTACTTC. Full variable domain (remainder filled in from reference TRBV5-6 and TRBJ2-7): DAGVTQSPTHLIKTRGQQVTLRCSPKSGHDTVSWYQQALGQGPQFIFQYYEEEERQRGNFPDRFSGHQFPNYSSELNVNALLLGDSALYLCASSADRDISYEQYFGPGTRLTVT.

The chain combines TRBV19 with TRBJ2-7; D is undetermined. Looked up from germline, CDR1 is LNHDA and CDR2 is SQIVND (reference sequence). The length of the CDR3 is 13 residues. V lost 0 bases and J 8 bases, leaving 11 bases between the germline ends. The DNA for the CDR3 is TGTGCCAGTAGTATAGACGGCAGGTCGAAGCAGTACTTC. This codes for CASSIDGRSKQYF. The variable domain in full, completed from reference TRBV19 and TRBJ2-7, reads DGGITQSPKYLFRKEGQNVTLSCEQNLNHDAMYWYRQDPGQGLRLIYYSQIVNDFQKGDIAEGYSVSREKKESFPLTVTSAQKNPTAFYLCASSIDGRSKQYFGPGTRLTVT.

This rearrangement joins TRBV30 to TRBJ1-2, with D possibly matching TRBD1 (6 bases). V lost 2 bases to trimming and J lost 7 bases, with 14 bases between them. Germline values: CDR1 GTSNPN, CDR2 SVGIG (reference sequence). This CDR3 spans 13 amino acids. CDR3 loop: CAWSQGGAVGYTF. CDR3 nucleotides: TGTGCCTGGAGTCAAGGGGGGGCGGTTGGCTACACCTTC.

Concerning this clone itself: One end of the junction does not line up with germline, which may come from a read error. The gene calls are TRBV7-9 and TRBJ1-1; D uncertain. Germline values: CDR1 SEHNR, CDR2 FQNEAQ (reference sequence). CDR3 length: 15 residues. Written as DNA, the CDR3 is TGTTCCAGCAGCTTACGTCTAGCAACGAACACTGAAGCTTTCTTT. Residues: CSSSLRLATNTEAFF.

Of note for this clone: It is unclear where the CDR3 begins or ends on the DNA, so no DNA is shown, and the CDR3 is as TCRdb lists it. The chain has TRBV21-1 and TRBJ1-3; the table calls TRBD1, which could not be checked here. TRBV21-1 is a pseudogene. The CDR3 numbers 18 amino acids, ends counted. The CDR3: CASRSRTEYYCSGNTIYF.

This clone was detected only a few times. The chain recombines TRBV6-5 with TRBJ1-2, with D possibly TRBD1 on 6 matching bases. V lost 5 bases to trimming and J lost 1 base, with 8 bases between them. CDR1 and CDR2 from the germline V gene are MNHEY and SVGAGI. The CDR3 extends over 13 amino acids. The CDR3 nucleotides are TGTGCCAGCAGTGGACAGCTTAACTATGGCTACACCTTC. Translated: CASSGQLNYGYTF.

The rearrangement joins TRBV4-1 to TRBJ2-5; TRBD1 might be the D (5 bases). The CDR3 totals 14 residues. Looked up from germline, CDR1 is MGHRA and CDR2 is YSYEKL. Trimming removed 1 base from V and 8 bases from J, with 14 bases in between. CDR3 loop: CASSQGSQGFTQYF. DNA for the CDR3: TGCGCCAGCAGCCAAGGGAGTCAGGGTTTTACCCAGTACTTC.

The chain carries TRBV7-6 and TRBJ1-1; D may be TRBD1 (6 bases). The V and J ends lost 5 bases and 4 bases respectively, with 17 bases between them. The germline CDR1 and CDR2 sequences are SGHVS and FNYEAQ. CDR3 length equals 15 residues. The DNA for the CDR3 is TGTGCCAGCAGCCTCAGACAGGCTAAGGCCACTGAAGCTTTCTTT. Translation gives CASSLRQAKATEAFF.

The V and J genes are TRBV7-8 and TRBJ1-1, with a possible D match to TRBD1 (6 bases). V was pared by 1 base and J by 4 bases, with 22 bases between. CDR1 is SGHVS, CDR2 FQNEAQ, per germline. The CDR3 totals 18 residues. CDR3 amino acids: CASSLVTGGRGSVTEAFF. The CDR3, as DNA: TGTGCCAGCAGCTTAGTTACAGGAGGCAGGGGTAGCGTCACTGAAGCTTTCTTT.

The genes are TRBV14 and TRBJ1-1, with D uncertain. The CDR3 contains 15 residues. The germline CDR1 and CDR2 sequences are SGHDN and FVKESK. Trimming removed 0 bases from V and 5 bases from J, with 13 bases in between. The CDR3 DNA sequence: TGTGCCAGCAGCCAAGATTTCGCCCGGAGGACTGAAGCTTTCTTT. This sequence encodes CASSQDFARRTEAFF. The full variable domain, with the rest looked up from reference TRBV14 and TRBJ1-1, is EAGVTQFPSHSVIEKGQTVTLRCDPISGHDNLYWYRRVMGKEIKFLLHFVKESKQDESGMPNNRFLAERTGGTYSTLKVQPAELEDSGVYFCASSQDFARRTEAFFGQGTRLTVV.

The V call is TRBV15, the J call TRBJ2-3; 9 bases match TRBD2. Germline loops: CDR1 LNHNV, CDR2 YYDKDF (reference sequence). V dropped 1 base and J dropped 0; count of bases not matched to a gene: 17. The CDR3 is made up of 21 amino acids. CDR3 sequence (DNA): TGTGCCACCAGCAGAGGTCAACCGGGTGGGCTAGCGGGGAGTAGCACAGATACGCAGTATTTT. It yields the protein CATSRGQPGGLAGSSTDTQYF.

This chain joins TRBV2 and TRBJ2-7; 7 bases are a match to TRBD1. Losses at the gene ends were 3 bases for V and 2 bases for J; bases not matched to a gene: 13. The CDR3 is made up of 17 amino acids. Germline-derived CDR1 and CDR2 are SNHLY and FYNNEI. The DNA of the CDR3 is TGTGCCAGCAGTGACCTCTTCGGGACAGAAACAACCTACGAGCAGTACTTC. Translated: CASSDLFGTETTYEQYF. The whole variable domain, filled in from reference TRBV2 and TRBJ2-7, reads EPEVTQTPSHQVTQMGQEVILRCVPISNHLYFYWYRQILGQKVEFLVSFYNNEISEKSEIFDDQFSVERPDGSNFTLKIRSTKLEDSAMYFCASSDLFGTETTYEQYFGPGTRLTVT.

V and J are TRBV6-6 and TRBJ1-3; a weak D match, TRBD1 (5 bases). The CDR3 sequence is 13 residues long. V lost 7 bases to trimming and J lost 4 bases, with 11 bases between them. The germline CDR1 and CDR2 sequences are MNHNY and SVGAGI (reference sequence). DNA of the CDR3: TGTGCCAGCACCCCCCCAGGGGGAAACACCATATATTTT. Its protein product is CASTPPGGNTIYF.

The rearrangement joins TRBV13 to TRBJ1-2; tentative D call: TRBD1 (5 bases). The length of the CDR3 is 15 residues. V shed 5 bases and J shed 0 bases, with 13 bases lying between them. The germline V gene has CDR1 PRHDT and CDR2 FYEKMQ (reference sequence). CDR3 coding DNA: TGTGCCAGCAGCACTGACAGAGCACCTAACTATGGCTACACCTTC. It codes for CASSTDRAPNYGYTF.

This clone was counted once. In DNA, the CDR3 is TGTGCCAGCAGCCAAAATCAGCCCCAGCATTTT. This translates into CASSQNQPQHF. The chain couples TRBV28 to TRBJ1-5; no definite D call. Trimming shortened V by 6 bases and J by 4 bases, and 4 bases separated the two germline ends. The CDR3 contains 11 residues. CDR1 is MDHEN, CDR2 SYDVKM, per germline.

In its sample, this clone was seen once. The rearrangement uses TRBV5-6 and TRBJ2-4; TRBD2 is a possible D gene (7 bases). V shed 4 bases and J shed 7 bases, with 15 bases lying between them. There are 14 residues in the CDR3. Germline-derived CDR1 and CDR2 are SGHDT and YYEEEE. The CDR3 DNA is TGTGCCAGCAGCGGCGGGGGCGACGGGAACATTCAGTACTTC. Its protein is CASSGGGDGNIQYF.

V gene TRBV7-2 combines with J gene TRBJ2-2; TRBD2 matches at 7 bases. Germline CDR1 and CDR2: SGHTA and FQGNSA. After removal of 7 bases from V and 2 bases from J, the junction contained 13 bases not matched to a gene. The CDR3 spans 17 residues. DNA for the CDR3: TGTGCCAGCACCCCCCAACAGGCTAGCGGAAACACCGGGGAGCTGTTTTTT. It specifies CASTPQQASGNTGELFF. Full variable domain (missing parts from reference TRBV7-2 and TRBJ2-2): GAGVSQSPSNKVTEKGKDVELRCDPISGHTALYWYRQSLGQGLEFLIYFQGNSAPDKSGLPSDRFSAERTGGSVSTLTIQRTQQEDSAVYLCASTPQQASGNTGELFFGEGSRLTVL.